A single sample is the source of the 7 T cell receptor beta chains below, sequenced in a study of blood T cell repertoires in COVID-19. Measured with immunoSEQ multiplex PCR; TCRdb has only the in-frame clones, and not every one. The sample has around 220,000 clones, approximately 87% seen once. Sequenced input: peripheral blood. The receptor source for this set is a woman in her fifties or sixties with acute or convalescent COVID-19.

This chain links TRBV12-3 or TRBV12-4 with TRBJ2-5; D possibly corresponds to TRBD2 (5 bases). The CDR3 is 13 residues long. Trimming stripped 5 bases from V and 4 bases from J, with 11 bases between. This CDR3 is CASSEGRAETQYF. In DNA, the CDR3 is TGTGCCAGCAGTGAAGGGCGGGCAGAGACCCAGTACTTC.

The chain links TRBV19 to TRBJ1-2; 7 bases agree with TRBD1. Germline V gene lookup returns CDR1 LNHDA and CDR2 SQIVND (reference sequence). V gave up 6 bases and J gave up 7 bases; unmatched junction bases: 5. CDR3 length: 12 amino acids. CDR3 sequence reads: CASSGDRVGYTF. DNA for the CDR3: TGTGCCAGTAGCGGCGACAGGGTTGGCTACACCTTC.

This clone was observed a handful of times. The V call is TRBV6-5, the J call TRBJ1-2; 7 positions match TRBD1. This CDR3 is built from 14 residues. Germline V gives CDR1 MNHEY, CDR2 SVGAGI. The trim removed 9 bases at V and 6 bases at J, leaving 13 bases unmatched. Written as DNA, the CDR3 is TGTGCCAGTGGGCTCCGGGACAGAGCACATGGCTACACCTTC. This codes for CASGLRDRAHGYTF.

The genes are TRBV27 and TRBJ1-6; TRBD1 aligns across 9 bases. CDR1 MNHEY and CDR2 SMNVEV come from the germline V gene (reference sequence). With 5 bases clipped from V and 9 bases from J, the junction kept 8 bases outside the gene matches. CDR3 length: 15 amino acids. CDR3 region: CASSTTTGGGSPLHF. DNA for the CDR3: TGTGCCAGCAGTACCACGACAGGGGGAGGTTCACCCCTCCACTTT.

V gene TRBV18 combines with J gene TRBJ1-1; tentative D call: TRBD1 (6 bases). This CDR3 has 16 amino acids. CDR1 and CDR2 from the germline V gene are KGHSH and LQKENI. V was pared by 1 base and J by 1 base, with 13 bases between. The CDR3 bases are TGTGCCAGCTCACCACACAAACAGGGAAGGAACACTGAAGCTTTCTTT. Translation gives CASSPHKQGRNTEAFF.

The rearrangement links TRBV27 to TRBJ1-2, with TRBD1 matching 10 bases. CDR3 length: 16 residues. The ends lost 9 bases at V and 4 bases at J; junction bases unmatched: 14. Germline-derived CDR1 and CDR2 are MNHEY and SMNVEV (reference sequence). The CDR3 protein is CASRYSGTGVTYGYTF. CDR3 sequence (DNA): TGTGCCAGTAGGTACTCCGGGACAGGGGTTACCTATGGCTACACCTTC.

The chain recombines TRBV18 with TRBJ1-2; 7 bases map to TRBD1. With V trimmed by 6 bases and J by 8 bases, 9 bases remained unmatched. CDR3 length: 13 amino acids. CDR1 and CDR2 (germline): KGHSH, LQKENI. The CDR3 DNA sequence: TGTGCCAGCTCCCCGACAGGGTCAGAGGGCTACACCTTC. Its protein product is CASSPTGSEGYTF.